This is a list of T cell receptor beta chains from one sample in a study of blood T cell repertoires in COVID-19. The protocol was immunoSEQ multiplex PCR, while the TCRdb copy is restricted to in-frame clones and leaves out a portion. The data hold roughly 160,000 clones, with approximately 90% observed a single time. The specimen sequenced was peripheral blood. These receptors were taken from a man aged 50 to 60 with acute or convalescent COVID-19. CDR3s include the opening cysteine and the closing phenylalanine or tryptophan. The order of the fields is J gene, clone size, V gene, CDR3 protein. Clone size is shown for a subset of rows, as once, few, many or a class of expanded clone.

j_call: TRBJ1-5
clone_size: -
v_call: TRBV2
cdr3_aa: CASSEYGGPQHF

j_call: TRBJ1-1
clone_size: -
v_call: TRBV30
cdr3_aa: CAWSLRRDTEAFF

j_call: TRBJ1-5
clone_size: -
v_call: TRBV19
cdr3_aa: CASSWTGFGDSNQPQHF

j_call: TRBJ1-1
clone_size: -
v_call: TRBV7-9
cdr3_aa: CASSLSAGENTEAFF

j_call: TRBJ1-1
clone_size: -
v_call: TRBV5-5
cdr3_aa: CASSLVPGQGLQAFF

j_call: TRBJ2-6
clone_size: -
v_call: TRBV9
cdr3_aa: CASSVLPAGRSGANVLTF

j_call: TRBJ1-2
clone_size: -
v_call: TRBV6-4
cdr3_aa: CASSDSIEVDSSYGGYTF

j_call: TRBJ2-7
clone_size: -
v_call: TRBV10-3
cdr3_aa: CAISDRGREQYF

j_call: TRBJ2-3
clone_size: -
v_call: TRBV24-1
cdr3_aa: CATSALDSTDTQYF

j_call: TRBJ1-1
clone_size: -
v_call: TRBV10-3
cdr3_aa: CAISERYEAFF

j_call: TRBJ2-2
clone_size: -
v_call: TRBV30
cdr3_aa: CAWNELTGELFF

j_call: TRBJ1-6
clone_size: -
v_call: TRBV3-1/TRBV3-2
cdr3_aa: CASSQEVGRGSPLHF

j_call: TRBJ2-7
clone_size: -
v_call: TRBV29-1
cdr3_aa: CSVVSSTYEQYF

j_call: TRBJ1-6
clone_size: -
v_call: TRBV5-1
cdr3_aa: CASSPVGGGLNSPLHF

j_call: TRBJ2-5
clone_size: -
v_call: TRBV7-2
cdr3_aa: CASSRALAGAGETQYF

j_call: TRBJ1-1
clone_size: -
v_call: TRBV6-1
cdr3_aa: CASSVGRQGGVTEAFF

j_call: TRBJ1-6
clone_size: -
v_call: TRBV6-6
cdr3_aa: CASKVGLYNSPLHF

j_call: TRBJ1-1
clone_size: -
v_call: TRBV11-2
cdr3_aa: CASSYRSPEAFF

j_call: TRBJ2-3
clone_size: -
v_call: TRBV14
cdr3_aa: CASSHSGTGGSVFTDTQYF

j_call: TRBJ2-7
clone_size: -
v_call: TRBV28
cdr3_aa: CASSFGGGFMQYF

j_call: TRBJ2-1
clone_size: -
v_call: TRBV29-1
cdr3_aa: CSVGRGYNEQFF

j_call: TRBJ1-1
clone_size: -
v_call: TRBV11-2
cdr3_aa: CASSHYPPEGNTEAFF

j_call: TRBJ2-1
clone_size: -
v_call: TRBV7-2
cdr3_aa: CASSSERTSNEQFF

j_call: TRBJ2-1
clone_size: -
v_call: TRBV7-6
cdr3_aa: CASSGSAGPPYGNEQFF

j_call: TRBJ1-1
clone_size: -
v_call: TRBV7-2
cdr3_aa: CASSLQGDTEAFF

j_call: TRBJ2-1
clone_size: -
v_call: TRBV7-9
cdr3_aa: CASSARDKPYNEQFF

j_call: TRBJ1-2
clone_size: -
v_call: TRBV18
cdr3_aa: CASSPRAGGDYGYTF

j_call: TRBJ2-7
clone_size: -
v_call: TRBV10-3
cdr3_aa: CAISDSRGVNEQYF

j_call: TRBJ1-4
clone_size: -
v_call: TRBV10-1
cdr3_aa: CASSATGRGKLFF

j_call: TRBJ2-5
clone_size: -
v_call: TRBV6-6
cdr3_aa: CASSYSRQSKETQYF

j_call: TRBJ1-5
clone_size: few
v_call: TRBV6-5
cdr3_aa: CASSHLQGSNQPQHF

j_call: TRBJ1-1
clone_size: -
v_call: TRBV7-9
cdr3_aa: CASSLVSEGAFF

j_call: TRBJ2-3
clone_size: -
v_call: TRBV13
cdr3_aa: CASSGQGIPDTQYF

j_call: TRBJ1-1
clone_size: once
v_call: TRBV10-3
cdr3_aa: CAIRPGTGNTEAFF

j_call: TRBJ1-2
clone_size: few
v_call: TRBV20-1
cdr3_aa: CSASKGDGYTF

j_call: TRBJ2-3
clone_size: -
v_call: TRBV5-4
cdr3_aa: CASTLGSPSTDTQYF

j_call: TRBJ1-2
clone_size: -
v_call: TRBV11-2
cdr3_aa: CASSLVGAPRNGYTF

j_call: TRBJ2-1
clone_size: -
v_call: TRBV10-3
cdr3_aa: CAISVGQGASYEQFF

j_call: TRBJ2-7
clone_size: -
v_call: TRBV5-1
cdr3_aa: CASSPWTRAGYEQYF

j_call: TRBJ2-3
clone_size: -
v_call: TRBV4-1
cdr3_aa: CASSQLGLAGRGTDTQYF

j_call: TRBJ1-5
clone_size: -
v_call: TRBV15
cdr3_aa: CATSRGGTVNQPQHF

j_call: TRBJ2-5
clone_size: -
v_call: TRBV7-2
cdr3_aa: CASRDIERGHQETQYF

j_call: TRBJ2-3
clone_size: -
v_call: TRBV27
cdr3_aa: CASSLTGADTQYF

j_call: TRBJ1-5
clone_size: -
v_call: TRBV6-5
cdr3_aa: CASSRGGGSNQPQHF

j_call: TRBJ2-1
clone_size: -
v_call: TRBV5-5
cdr3_aa: CASSLAPVSPNEQFF

j_call: TRBJ2-1
clone_size: -
v_call: TRBV6-1
cdr3_aa: CASSEYGGSSYEQFF

j_call: TRBJ2-4
clone_size: -
v_call: TRBV7-9
cdr3_aa: CASSLGGNIQYF

j_call: TRBJ2-2
clone_size: -
v_call: TRBV9
cdr3_aa: CASSSSSGGIANTGELFF

j_call: TRBJ2-5
clone_size: -
v_call: TRBV6-5
cdr3_aa: CASEQGSLETQYF

j_call: TRBJ1-4
clone_size: -
v_call: TRBV9
cdr3_aa: CASSVGTGLEKLFF

j_call: TRBJ1-5
clone_size: -
v_call: TRBV4-3
cdr3_aa: CASSQDRSGGGSNQPQHF

j_call: TRBJ2-1
clone_size: once
v_call: TRBV10-2
cdr3_aa: CASTGNLGGNEQFF

j_call: TRBJ1-1
clone_size: -
v_call: TRBV7-6
cdr3_aa: CASSLDPAGGTEAFF